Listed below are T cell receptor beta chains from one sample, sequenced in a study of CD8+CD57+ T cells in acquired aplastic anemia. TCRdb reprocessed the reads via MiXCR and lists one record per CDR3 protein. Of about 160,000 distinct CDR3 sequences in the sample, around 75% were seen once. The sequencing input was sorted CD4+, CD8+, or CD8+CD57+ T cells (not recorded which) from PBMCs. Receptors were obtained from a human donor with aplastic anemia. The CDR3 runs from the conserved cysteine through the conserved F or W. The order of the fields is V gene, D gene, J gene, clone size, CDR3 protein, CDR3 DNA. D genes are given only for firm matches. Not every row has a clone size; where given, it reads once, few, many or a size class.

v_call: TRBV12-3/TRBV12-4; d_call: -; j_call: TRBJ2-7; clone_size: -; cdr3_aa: CASSQERTSGDYEQYF; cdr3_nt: TGTGCCAGCAGCCAGGAAAGGACATCGGGGGACTACGAGCAGTACTTC
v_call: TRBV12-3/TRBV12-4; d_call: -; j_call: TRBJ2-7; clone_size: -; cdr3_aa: CASTRGLPGPYEQYF; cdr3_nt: TGTGCCAGCACCCGGGGTCTTCCGGGGCCCTACGAGCAGTACTTC
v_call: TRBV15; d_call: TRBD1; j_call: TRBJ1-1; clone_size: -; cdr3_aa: CATSSPTGVNTEAFF; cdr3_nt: TGTGCCACCAGCAGTCCAACAGGGGTGAACACTGAAGCTTTCTTT
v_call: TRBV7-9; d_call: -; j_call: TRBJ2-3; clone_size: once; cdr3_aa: CASSLGGVPDTQYF; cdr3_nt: TGTGCCAGCAGCTTAGGGGGTGTTCCAGATACGCAGTATTTT
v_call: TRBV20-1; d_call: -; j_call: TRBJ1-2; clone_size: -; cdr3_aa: CSARVGRGYGYTF; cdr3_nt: TGCAGTGCTAGAGTTGGCAGGGGTTATGGCTACACCTTC
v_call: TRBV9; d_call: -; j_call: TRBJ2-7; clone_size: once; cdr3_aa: CASSVGGGGLSYEQYF; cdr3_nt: TGTGCCAGCAGCGTAGGGGGAGGGGGGCTCTCCTACGAGCAGTACTTC
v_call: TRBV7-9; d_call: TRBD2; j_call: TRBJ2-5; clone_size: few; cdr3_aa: CASSPGTSGSAQYF; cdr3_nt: TGTGCCAGCAGCCCAGGGACTAGCGGGAGCGCCCAGTACTTC
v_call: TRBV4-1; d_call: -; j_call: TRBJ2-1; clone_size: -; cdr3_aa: CASSQDPQYPSSYNEQFF; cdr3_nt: TGCGCCAGCAGCCAAGATCCGCAATACCCTAGCTCCTACAATGAGCAGTTCTTC
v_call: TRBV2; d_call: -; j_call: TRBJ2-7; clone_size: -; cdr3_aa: CASSVLFHEQYF; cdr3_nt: TGTGCCAGCAGTGTACTATTCCACGAGCAGTACTTC
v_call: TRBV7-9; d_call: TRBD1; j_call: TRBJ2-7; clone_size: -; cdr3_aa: CASSTDRGLHEQYF; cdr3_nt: TGTGCCAGCAGCACCGACAGGGGATTACACGAGCAGTACTTC
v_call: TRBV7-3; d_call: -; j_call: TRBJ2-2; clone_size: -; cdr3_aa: CASSSRVGSHTGELFF; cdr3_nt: TGTGCCAGCAGTTCCAGGGTGGGGTCGCACACCGGGGAGCTGTTTTTT
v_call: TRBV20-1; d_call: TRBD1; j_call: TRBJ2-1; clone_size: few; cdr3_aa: CSAPGSGQGLNEQFF; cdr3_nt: TGCAGTGCCCCAGGGTCGGGACAGGGGTTGAATGAGCAGTTCTTC
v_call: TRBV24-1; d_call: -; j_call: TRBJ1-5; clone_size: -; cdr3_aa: CVTSDTGFQPQHF; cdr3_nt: TGTGTCACCAGTGATACAGGTTTCCAGCCCCAGCATTTT
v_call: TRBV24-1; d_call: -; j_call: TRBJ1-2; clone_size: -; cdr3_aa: CATSGQGSGYTF; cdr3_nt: TGTGCCACCAGTGGTCAGGGATCGGGCTACACCTTC
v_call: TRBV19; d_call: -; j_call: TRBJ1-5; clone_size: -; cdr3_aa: CASSISGGQPQHF; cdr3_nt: TGTGCCAGTAGTATATCCGGGGGGCAGCCCCAGCATTTT
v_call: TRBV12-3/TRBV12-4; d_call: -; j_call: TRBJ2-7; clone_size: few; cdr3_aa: CASRLRDTSYEQYF; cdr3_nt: TGTGCCAGCAGACTCCGGGACACCTCCTACGAGCAGTACTTC
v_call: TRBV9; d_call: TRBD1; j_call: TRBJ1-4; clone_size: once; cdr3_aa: CASSGSGTGNEKLFF; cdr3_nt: TGTGCCAGCAGCGGATCCGGGACAGGAAATGAAAAACTGTTTTTT
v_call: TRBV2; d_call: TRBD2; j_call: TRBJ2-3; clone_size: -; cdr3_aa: CASRRVAGTDTQYF; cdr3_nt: TGTGCCAGCAGAAGGGTAGCGGGGACAGATACGCAGTATTTT
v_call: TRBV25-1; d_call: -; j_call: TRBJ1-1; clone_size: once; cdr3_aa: CASSQAQEKTEAFF; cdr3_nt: TGTGCCAGCAGTCAGGCCCAGGAGAAGACTGAAGCTTTCTTT
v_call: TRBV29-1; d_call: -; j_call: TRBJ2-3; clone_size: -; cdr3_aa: CSVEVQDLDTQYF; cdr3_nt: TGCAGCGTTGAAGTTCAAGATTTGGATACGCAGTATTTT
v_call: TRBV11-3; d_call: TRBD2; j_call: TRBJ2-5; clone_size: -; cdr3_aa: CASSRLAETQYF; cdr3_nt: TGTGCCAGCAGCCGACTAGCGGAGACCCAGTACTTC
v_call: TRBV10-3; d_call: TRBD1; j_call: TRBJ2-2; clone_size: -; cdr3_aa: CAISVDRGGGTGELFF; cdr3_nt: TGTGCCATCAGTGTTGACAGGGGCGGTGGAACCGGGGAGCTGTTTTTT
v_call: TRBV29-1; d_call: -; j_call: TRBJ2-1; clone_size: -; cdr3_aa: CSVDGPNNEQFF; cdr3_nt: TGCAGCGTAGATGGACCCAACAATGAGCAGTTCTTC
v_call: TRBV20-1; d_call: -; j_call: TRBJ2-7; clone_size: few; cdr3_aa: CSAPDDYEQYF; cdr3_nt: TGCAGTGCCCCGGACGACTACGAGCAGTACTTC
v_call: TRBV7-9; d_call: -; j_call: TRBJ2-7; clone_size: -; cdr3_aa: CASSLGPNEQYF; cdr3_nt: TGTGCCAGCAGCTTAGGTCCAAACGAGCAGTACTTC
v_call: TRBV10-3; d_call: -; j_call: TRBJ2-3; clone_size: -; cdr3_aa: CAISESITDTQYF; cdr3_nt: TGTGCCATCAGTGAGTCGATTACAGATACGCAGTATTTT
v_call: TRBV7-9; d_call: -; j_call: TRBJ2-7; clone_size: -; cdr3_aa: CASSLGQEQYF; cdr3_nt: TGTGCCAGCAGCTTAGGTCAGGAGCAGTACTTC
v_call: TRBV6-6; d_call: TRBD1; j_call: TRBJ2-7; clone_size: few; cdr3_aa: CASSLTGIEQYF; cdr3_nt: TGTGCCAGCAGTCTGACAGGGATCGAGCAGTACTTC
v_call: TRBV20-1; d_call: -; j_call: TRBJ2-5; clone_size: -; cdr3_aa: CSARGALTEYQETQYF; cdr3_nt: TGCAGTGCTAGAGGGGCCCTTACAGAGTACCAAGAGACCCAGTACTTC
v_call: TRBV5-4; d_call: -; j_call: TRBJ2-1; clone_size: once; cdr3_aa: CASSSGPPPYNEQFF; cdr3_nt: TGTGCCAGCAGCTCCGGACCGCCACCCTACAATGAGCAGTTCTTC
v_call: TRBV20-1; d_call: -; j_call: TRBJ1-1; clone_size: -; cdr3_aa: CSALHPNTEAFF; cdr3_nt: TGCAGTGCCTTACACCCGAACACTGAAGCTTTCTTT
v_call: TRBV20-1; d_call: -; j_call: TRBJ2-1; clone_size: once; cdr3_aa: CSARSPSSYNEQFF; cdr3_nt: TGCAGTGCTAGATCCCCGAGCTCCTACAATGAGCAGTTCTTC
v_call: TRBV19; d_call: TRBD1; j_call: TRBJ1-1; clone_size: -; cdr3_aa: CARHIGTGDSTEAFF; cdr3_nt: TGTGCTAGGCATATAGGGACAGGGGATAGTACTGAAGCTTTCTTT
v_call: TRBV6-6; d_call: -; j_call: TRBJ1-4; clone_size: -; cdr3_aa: CASSLGVEKLFF; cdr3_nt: TGTGCCAGCAGCCTGGGTGTTGAAAAACTGTTTTTT
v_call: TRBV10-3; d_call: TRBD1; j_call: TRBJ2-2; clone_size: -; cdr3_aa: CAISSGTGGYTGELFF; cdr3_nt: TGTGCCATCAGTTCGGGGACAGGGGGTTATACCGGGGAGCTGTTTTTT